The subject of this entry is one T cell receptor beta chain. V lost 1 base and J 1 base, leaving 11 bases between the germline ends. The CDR3 totals 15 residues. Germline V gene lookup returns CDR1 SGHNT and CDR2 YENEEA. Only in-frame clones appear in the TCRdb table, and some are missing; sequencing was by immunoSEQ multiplex PCR. The data hold roughly 85,000 clones, with around 94% observed a single time. The sample comes from a study of technical replicates of blood from a handful of donors. Sequencing was performed on T cells isolated from PBMCs. The V and J genes are TRBV11-3 and TRBJ2-7; TRBD2 might be the D (6 bases). This sequence was found in a human donor in good health. CDR3 nucleotide sequence: TGTGCCAGCAGCTTAGTTCACGGGGGATCCTACGAGCAGTACTTC. Amino acids: CASSLVHGGSYEQYF.